The rows below give T cell receptor beta chains drawn from one sample of a study of PD-1 blockade in classical Hodgkin lymphoma. The protocol was immunoSEQ multiplex PCR, while the TCRdb copy is restricted to in-frame clones and leaves out a portion. The sample lists 46,000 or so clones; over 70% were seen once. The sequencing used peripheral blood mononuclear cells (PBMCs), collected at baseline. These receptors were collected from a human donor with classical Hodgkin lymphoma. Both conserved end residues are part of each CDR3. D genes are given only for firm matches. Not all rows give a size; the values are once, few, many and, for expanded clones, a class.

clone size,D gene,J gene,V gene,CDR3 DNA,CDR3 protein
NA,NA,TRBJ1-1,TRBV28,TGTGCCGGGCAGGGACGGGCTGAAGCTTTCTTT,CAGQGRAEAFF
NA,NA,TRBJ2-6,TRBV11-1,TGTGCCAGCAGCTTAAGGGGTGCCAGTGGGGCCAACGTCCTGACTTTC,CASSLRGASGANVLTF
NA,NA,TRBJ2-2,TRBV9,TGTGCCAGCAGCGTAGTGGTGACTACCATGAACACCGGGGAGCTGTTTTTT,CASSVVVTTMNTGELFF
NA,NA,TRBJ2-7,TRBV6-1,TGTGCCAGCACCCCGGGACCTGGCTACGAGCAGTACTTC,CASTPGPGYEQYF
NA,NA,TRBJ1-4,TRBV7-3,TGTGCCAGCAGCTTAAGTGTTAATGAAAAACTGTTTTTT,CASSLSVNEKLFF
once,NA,TRBJ2-1,TRBV20-1,TGCAGTGCTTCGGGGTTCGACGGGCAGTTCTTC,CSASGFDGQFF
NA,NA,TRBJ1-5,TRBV25-1,TGTGCCAGCAGTGTGGGGAATCAGCCCCAGCATTTT,CASSVGNQPQHF
once,NA,TRBJ1-5,TRBV30,TGTGCCTGGAGTGCGGTGGGGAATCAGCCCCAGCATTTT,CAWSAVGNQPQHF
NA,NA,TRBJ2-3,TRBV6-5,TGTGCCAGCAGTTACGGCGAGGCCACAGATACGCAGTATTTT,CASSYGEATDTQYF
few,NA,TRBJ1-2,TRBV25-1,TGTGCCAGCAGTGATATGGGAGGGAATTTTATTAGTGGCTACACCTTC,CASSDMGGNFISGYTF
NA,NA,TRBJ1-6,TRBV10-1,TGCGCCAGCAGTGAAGGGACGGGCAATTCACCCCTCCACTTT,CASSEGTGNSPLHF
NA,NA,TRBJ2-4,TRBV6-1,TGTGCCAGCAGTGCCCAAAGCTTAACACTAGCCAAAAACATTCAGTACTTC,CASSAQSLTLAKNIQYF
NA,NA,TRBJ1-1,TRBV19,TGTGCCAGTAGGGGCCTAGGGAGGAACACTGAAGCTTTCTTT,CASRGLGRNTEAFF
NA,NA,TRBJ1-6,TRBV5-1,TGCGCCAGCGCCGAGGGGGAAAATTCACCCCTCCACTTT,CASAEGENSPLHF
NA,NA,TRBJ2-2,TRBV9,TGTGCCAGCAGCTCTCATCATAATCCGGGGCAGGCCTCCACCGGGGAGCTGTTTTTT,CASSSHHNPGQASTGELFF
NA,NA,TRBJ1-1,TRBV4-2,TGTGCCAGCAGCCAAGTGGGCTCATCGAACACTGAAGCTTTCTTT,CASSQVGSSNTEAFF
NA,TRBD2,TRBJ2-3,TRBV2,TGTGCCAGCAGTGAAGCGACTAGCGGAACCACAGATACGCAGTATTTT,CASSEATSGTTDTQYF
NA,TRBD1,TRBJ1-2,TRBV2,TGTGCCAGCAGTGAAAGCAGGGGGCTGAATGGCTACACCTTC,CASSESRGLNGYTF
NA,NA,TRBJ1-5,TRBV2,TGTGCCAGCAGGGCGACAGAGTTCAATCAGCCCCAGCATTTT,CASRATEFNQPQHF
NA,NA,TRBJ2-2,TRBV9,TGTGCCAGCAGGACTTCAGGGGCCGGGAACACCGGGGAGCTGTTTTTT,CASRTSGAGNTGELFF
NA,NA,TRBJ2-2,TRBV6-1,TGTGCCAGCACTTTCGCAGAGAACACCGGGGAGCTGTTTTTT,CASTFAENTGELFF
once,NA,TRBJ1-3,TRBV4-1,TGCGCCAGCAGCGCCGACAGTGGAAACACCATATATTTT,CASSADSGNTIYF
NA,NA,TRBJ2-1,TRBV19,TGTGCCAGTACTCAGGGAGGACAAGGTGAGCAGTTCTTC,CASTQGGQGEQFF
few,NA,TRBJ1-2,TRBV5-1,TGCGCCAGCAGCTTTACTTTCACCGGGACCCAGGATGGCTACACCTTC,CASSFTFTGTQDGYTF
NA,NA,TRBJ2-7,TRBV2,TGTGCCAGCAGTGTCGGATATTCCTACGAGCAGTACTTC,CASSVGYSYEQYF
NA,NA,TRBJ1-2,TRBV19,TGTGCCAGTAAGCGGGAGAGTTCTAACTATGGCTACACCTTC,CASKRESSNYGYTF
NA,NA,TRBJ1-4,TRBV2,TGTGCCAGCAGTGTGCTAACAGGAGCTAATGAAAAACTGTTTTTT,CASSVLTGANEKLFF